This paragraph reports one T cell receptor beta chain. Autoimmune disease history or systemic immunosuppression led to patients being barred. Deletions cut 2 bases from V and 4 bases from J, with 17 bases between. CDR3 length: 17 residues. Per the germline V gene, CDR1 is MNHEY and CDR2 is SMNVEV (reference sequence). This sample is drawn from a study of OX40 agonist ivuxolimab in advanced cancers. About the study: Those treated in dose escalation had hepatocellular carcinoma, melanoma, renal cell cancer or head and neck cancer.

Clones were sequenced by immunoSEQ multiplex PCR, and TCRdb holds only the in-frame ones, with some missing. This sample has 45,000 to 50,000 clones, with approximately 86% found just once. The chain uses TRBV27 and TRBJ2-2, with D tentatively TRBD1 (6 bases). The starting material was CD4+ or CD8+ T cells sorted from blood, obtained in a trial of the OX40 agonist ivuxolimab. This clonotype was obtained from an adult with an advanced solid tumor such as melanoma, head and neck, liver or kidney cancer. CDR3 DNA sequence: TGTGCCAGCAGTTTAATACTCCCGACAGGCGTCACCGGGGAGCTGTTTTTT. It specifies CASSLILPTGVTGELFF.